One and the same sample provided the 3 T cell receptor beta chains below, sequenced in a study of beta chain features in type 1 diabetes. Every bit of the isolated RNA underwent reverse transcription, so sequencing read expressed TCRB transcripts. Method: immunoSEQ multiplex PCR; TCRdb's copy keeps in-frame clones and lacks some. Among 400,000 to 500,000 clones listed, approximately 15% were seen once. The sample comprised naive CD4+ T cells from blood. Receptors were obtained from a man aged 25 to 40 in good health.

This clone came up many times. This chain links TRBV30 with TRBJ1-2; D remains ambiguous. The CDR3 has 11 amino acids. Trimming stripped 3 bases from V and 7 bases from J, with 9 bases between. Germline values: CDR1 GTSNPN, CDR2 SVGIG (reference sequence). The CDR3: CAWREPGGYTF. The CDR3 DNA reads TGTGCCTGGAGGGAGCCCGGTGGCTACACCTTC.

The chain is built from TRBV7-9 and TRBJ1-1; tentatively, D is TRBD1 (6 bases). This CDR3 comprises 12 residues. The ends were cut back, 6 bases at V and 10 bases at J, with 15 bases in the middle. Germline assignment: CDR1 SEHNR and CDR2 FQNEAQ (reference sequence). The CDR3 region has the DNA TGTGCCAGCAGGCCCGGGACACGGGTAGCTTTCTTT. This gives the protein CASRPGTRVAFF.

Regarding this clone: The junction and the germline gene differ at one end; a read error may be behind it. The rearrangement joins TRBV13 to TRBJ1-3, with D perhaps TRBD1 (6 bases). Germline CDR1 reads PRHDT; CDR2 reads FYEKMQ (reference sequence). This CDR3 has 14 residues. The chain's CDR3 is CACSAGTNGNTIYF. The CDR3 DNA follows: TGTGCCTGCAGCGCCGGGACAAATGGAAACACCATATATTTT.